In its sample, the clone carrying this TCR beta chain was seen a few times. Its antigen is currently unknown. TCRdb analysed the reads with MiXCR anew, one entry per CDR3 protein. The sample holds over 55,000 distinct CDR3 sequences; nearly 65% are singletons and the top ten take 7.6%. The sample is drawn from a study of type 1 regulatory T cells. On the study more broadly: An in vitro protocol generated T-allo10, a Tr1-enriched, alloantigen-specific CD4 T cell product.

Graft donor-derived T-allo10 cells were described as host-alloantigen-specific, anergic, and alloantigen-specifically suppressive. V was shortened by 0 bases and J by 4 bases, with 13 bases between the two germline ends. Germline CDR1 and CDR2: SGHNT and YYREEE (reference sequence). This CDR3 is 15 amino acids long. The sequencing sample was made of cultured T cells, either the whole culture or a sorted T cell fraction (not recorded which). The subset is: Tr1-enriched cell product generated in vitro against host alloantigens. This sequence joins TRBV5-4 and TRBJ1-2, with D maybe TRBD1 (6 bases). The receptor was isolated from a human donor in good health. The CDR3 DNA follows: TGTGCCAGCAGCTTGGCCCCGAGACAGGTCTATGGCTACACCTTC. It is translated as CASSLAPRQVYGYTF.